The entry below gives a single T cell receptor beta chain sequence along with its context. Its target is unknown. The sample originates from a study of cytomegalovirus exposure and HLA in healthy donors. The PCR contained 60 Vbeta and 13 Jbeta primers. Profiling relied on immunoSEQ multiplex PCR, and the TCRdb table lists in-frame clones only, not all of them. The sample has about 140,000 clones, 65% to 80% seen once. Study findings and constraints: Presence/absence analyses supposed approximately even sequencing depth among donors. In a later analysis, at a false discovery rate of 0.05, 17,000 or so TCR beta sequences matched HLA alleles. No immune exposure information besides CMV serostatus was available.

CDR3 length: 14 amino acids. V dropped 2 bases and J dropped 7 bases, with 11 bases sitting between them. Germline CDR1 SGHVS, CDR2 FQNEAQ. Sequenced sample: PBMCs. This clonotype was sampled from a woman aged 45-59 years in good health and CMV-seropositive. This chain uses TRBV7-8 with TRBJ1-4; no clear D gene. CDR3 sequence (DNA): TGTGCCAGCAGCTTAAACCGAGTCGGTGAAAAACTGTTTTTT. Translating it yields CASSLNRVGEKLFF.